This T cell receptor beta chain came from a study of identical twins. The CDR3 loop spans 15 amino acids. The V end lost 1 base, the J end lost 4 bases, and 13 bases lay between the germline ends. The germline V gene encodes CDR1 SGHDN and CDR2 FVKESK. One entry per CDR3 protein, called by TCRdb with MiXCR from the 5' RACE reads. The table has 1.5 million or so distinct CDR3 sequences, roughly a third seen once. This clonotype was detected only a few times. The V call is TRBV14, the J call TRBJ1-2, with D possibly being TRBD1 (5 bases). This clonotype originated in a newborn girl in good health. The sample comprised cord blood. In DNA, the CDR3 is TGTGCCAGCAGCCAAGTCGCAGGGAAGGGCTATGGCTACACCTTC. It specifies CASSQVAGKGYGYTF.